These T cell receptor beta chains were read from a single sample in a study of Graves' ophthalmopathy and Graves' hyperthyroidism. A single record per CDR3 protein comes from TCRdb applying MiXCR to the multiplex PCR reads. The sample consists of 57,000 or so distinct CDR3 sequences, under 55% of them appearing once. Material for sequencing was peripheral blood. These TCRs come from an adult woman with Graves' ophthalmopathy. Each CDR3 is given with its conserved first and last residue. The D gene is left open where the match is weak. Size is stated for part of the rows, as once, few or many counts, or as a class when the clone is expanded.

v_gene	d_gene	abundance	j_gene	CDR3aa	CDR3nt
TRBV5-6	-	-	TRBJ2-5	CASSLEGGMGLQYF	TGTGCCAGCAGCTTGGAAGGGGGCATGGGACTCCAGTACTTC
TRBV7-9	-	-	TRBJ2-3	CANSPPWGESTDTQYF	TGTGCCAACAGCCCCCCCTGGGGAGAAAGCACAGATACGCAGTATTTT
TRBV12-5	-	many	TRBJ2-3	CASGLGRQATQYF	TGTGCTAGTGGTTTGGGACGACAGGCTACGCAGTATTTT
TRBV19	TRBD1	-	TRBJ1-5	CTSSTQGPTQHF	TGTACCAGTAGCACACAGGGGCCGACCCAGCATTTT
TRBV27	TRBD2	-	TRBJ2-2	CASSSRLAGGTNTGELFF	TGTGCCAGCAGTTCTCGACTAGCGGGAGGGACGAACACCGGGGAGCTGTTTTTT
TRBV6-5	-	many	TRBJ2-7	CASRPYSVYEQYF	TGTGCCAGCAGACCATATAGCGTCTACGAGCAGTACTTC
TRBV24-1	-	many	TRBJ1-5	CATSDQTGGGNQPQHF	TGTGCCACCAGTGACCAAACCGGGGGGGGGAATCAGCCCCAGCATTTT
TRBV20-1	TRBD2	many	TRBJ2-7	CSARDDQPGSGGRYYEQYF	TGCAGTGCTAGAGATGACCAACCCGGTTCGGGCGGGAGGTACTACGAGCAGTACTTC
TRBV2	TRBD2	once	TRBJ2-7	CASRSGTSGSSGGYEQYF	TGTGCCAGCAGGTCAGGGACTAGCGGGAGCTCGGGTGGGTACGAGCAGTACTTC
TRBV20-1	TRBD2	-	TRBJ2-7	CSARATSGSFNEQYF	TGCAGTGCTAGGGCTACTAGCGGGAGTTTCAACGAGCAGTACTTC
TRBV28	-	many	TRBJ1-4	CASSLLGSTNEKLFF	TGTGCCAGCAGTTTATTAGGGTCAACTAATGAAAAACTGTTTTTT
TRBV9	-	many	TRBJ1-1	CASSLLDNTEAFF	TGTGCCAGCAGCCTCTTGGACAACACTGAAGCTTTCTTT
TRBV15	-	medium-sized	TRBJ2-5	CATSSGGEETQYF	TGTGCCACCAGCAGTGGGGGAGAAGAGACCCAGTACTTC
TRBV5-1	-	many	TRBJ2-3	CASSLWDTDTQYF	TGCGCCAGCAGCTTGTGGGATACAGATACGCAGTATTTT
TRBV15	-	medium-sized	TRBJ2-1	CATSRDLWGNEQFF	TGTGCCACCAGCAGAGATCTCTGGGGCAATGAGCAGTTCTTC
TRBV19	-	-	TRBJ1-1	CASSMGRAGTEAFF	TGTGCCAGTAGTATGGGCAGGGCGGGAACTGAAGCTTTCTTT
TRBV18	-	-	TRBJ2-6	CASSPSQGPHTSGANVLTF	TGTGCCAGCTCACCATCTCAAGGCCCACACACCTCTGGGGCCAACGTCCTGACTTTC
TRBV7-3	-	-	TRBJ2-4	CASSLRGGENIQYF	TGTGCCAGCAGCTTACGGGGCGGGGAGAACATTCAGTACTTC